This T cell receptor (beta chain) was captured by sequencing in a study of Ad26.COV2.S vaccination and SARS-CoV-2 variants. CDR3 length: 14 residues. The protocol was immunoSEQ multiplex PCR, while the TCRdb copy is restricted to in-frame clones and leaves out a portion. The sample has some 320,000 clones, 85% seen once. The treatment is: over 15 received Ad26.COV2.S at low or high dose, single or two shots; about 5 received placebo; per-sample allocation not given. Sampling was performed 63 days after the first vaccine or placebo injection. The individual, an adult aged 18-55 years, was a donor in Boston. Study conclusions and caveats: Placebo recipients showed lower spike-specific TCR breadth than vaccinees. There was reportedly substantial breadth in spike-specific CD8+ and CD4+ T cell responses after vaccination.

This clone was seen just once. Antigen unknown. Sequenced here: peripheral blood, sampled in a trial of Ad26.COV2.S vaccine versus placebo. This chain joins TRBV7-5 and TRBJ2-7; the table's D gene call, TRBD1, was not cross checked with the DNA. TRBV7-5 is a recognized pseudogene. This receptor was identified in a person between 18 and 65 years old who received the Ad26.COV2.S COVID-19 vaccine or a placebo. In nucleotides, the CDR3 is TGTGTCAGAAGCTTAAGGCAGGGTCCCTACGAGCAGTACTTC. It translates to CVRSLRQGPYEQYF.